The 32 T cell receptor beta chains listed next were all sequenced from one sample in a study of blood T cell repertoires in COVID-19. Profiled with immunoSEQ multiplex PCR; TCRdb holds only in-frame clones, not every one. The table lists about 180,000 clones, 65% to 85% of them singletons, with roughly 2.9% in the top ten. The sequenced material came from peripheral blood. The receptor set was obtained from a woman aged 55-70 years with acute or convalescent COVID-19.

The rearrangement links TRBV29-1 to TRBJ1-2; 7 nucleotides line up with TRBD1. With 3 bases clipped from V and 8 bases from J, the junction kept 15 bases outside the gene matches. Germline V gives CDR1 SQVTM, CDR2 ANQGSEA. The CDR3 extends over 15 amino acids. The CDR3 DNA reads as TGCAGCGTTGACCACCGGGACAGAATTTCGGGCGGCTACACCTTC. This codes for CSVDHRDRISGGYTF.

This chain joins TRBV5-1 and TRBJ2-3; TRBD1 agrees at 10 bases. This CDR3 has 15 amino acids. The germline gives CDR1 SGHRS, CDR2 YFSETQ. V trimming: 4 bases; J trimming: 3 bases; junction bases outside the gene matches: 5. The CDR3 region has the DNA TGCGCCAGCAGCCGAGGACAGGGGGGGACAGATACGCAGTATTTT. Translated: CASSRGQGGTDTQYF. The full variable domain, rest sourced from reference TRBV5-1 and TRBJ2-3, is KAGVTQTPRYLIKTRGQQVTLSCSPISGHRSVSWYQQTPGQGLQFLFEYFSETQRNKGNFPGRFSGRQFSNSRSEMNVSTLELGDSALYLCASSRGQGGTDTQYFGPGTRLTVL.

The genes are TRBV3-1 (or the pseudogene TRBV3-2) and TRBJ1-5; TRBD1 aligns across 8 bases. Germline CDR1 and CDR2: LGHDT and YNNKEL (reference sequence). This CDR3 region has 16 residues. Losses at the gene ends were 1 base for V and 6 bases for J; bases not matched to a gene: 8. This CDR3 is CASSQAVTGGGQPQHF. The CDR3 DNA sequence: TGTGCCAGCAGCCAAGCCGTTACAGGGGGGGGTCAGCCCCAGCATTTT.

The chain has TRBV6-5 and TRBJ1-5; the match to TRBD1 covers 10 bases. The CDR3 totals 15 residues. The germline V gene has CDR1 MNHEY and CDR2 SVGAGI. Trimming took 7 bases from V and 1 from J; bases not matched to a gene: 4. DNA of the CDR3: TGTGCCAGCAACCAGGGACAGGGGAGCAATCAGCCCCAGCATTTT. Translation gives CASNQGQGSNQPQHF.

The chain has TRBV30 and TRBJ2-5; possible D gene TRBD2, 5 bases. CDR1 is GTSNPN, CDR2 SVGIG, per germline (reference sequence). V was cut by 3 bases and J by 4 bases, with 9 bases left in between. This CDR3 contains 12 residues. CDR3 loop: CAWRAASETQYF. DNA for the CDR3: TGTGCCTGGAGAGCGGCGTCAGAGACCCAGTACTTC.

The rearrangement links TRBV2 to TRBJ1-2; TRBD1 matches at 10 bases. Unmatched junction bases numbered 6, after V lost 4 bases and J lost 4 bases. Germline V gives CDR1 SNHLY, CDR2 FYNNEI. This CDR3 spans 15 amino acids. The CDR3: CASSVGTGEFYGYTF. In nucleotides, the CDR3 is TGTGCCAGCAGTGTAGGGACAGGGGAGTTCTATGGCTACACCTTC.

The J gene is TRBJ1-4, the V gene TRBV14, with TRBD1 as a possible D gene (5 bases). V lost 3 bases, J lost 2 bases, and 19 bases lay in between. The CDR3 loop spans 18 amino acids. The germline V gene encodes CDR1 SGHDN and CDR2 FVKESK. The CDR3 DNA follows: TGTGCCAGCAGCCAGGGGGGAGTGGGTCGAGGCACTAATGAAAAACTGTTTTTT. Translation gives CASSQGGVGRGTNEKLFF.

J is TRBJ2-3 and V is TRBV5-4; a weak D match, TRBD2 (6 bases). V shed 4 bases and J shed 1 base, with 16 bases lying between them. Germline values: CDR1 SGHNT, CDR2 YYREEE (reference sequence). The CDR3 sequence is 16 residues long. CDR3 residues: CASSPSSALRTDTQYF. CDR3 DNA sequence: TGTGCCAGCAGCCCGTCTAGCGCGCTTCGCACAGATACGCAGTATTTT.

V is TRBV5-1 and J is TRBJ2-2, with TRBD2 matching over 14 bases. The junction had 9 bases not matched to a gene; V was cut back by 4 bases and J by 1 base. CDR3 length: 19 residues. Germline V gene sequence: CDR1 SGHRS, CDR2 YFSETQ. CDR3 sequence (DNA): TGCGCCAGCAGCCCCCCCGGACTAGCGGGGGGCCGGAACACCGGGGAGCTGTTTTTT. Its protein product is CASSPPGLAGGRNTGELFF. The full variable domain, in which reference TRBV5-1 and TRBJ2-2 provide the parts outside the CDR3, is KAGVTQTPRYLIKTRGQQVTLSCSPISGHRSVSWYQQTPGQGLQFLFEYFSETQRNKGNFPGRFSGRQFSNSRSEMNVSTLELGDSALYLCASSPPGLAGGRNTGELFFGEGSRLTVL.

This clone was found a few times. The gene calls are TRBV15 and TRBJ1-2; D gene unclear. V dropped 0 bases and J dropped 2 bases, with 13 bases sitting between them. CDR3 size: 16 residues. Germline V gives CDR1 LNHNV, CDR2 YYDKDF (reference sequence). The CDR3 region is CATSRDGTALNYGYTF. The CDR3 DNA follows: TGTGCCACCAGCAGAGATGGAACAGCCCTAAACTATGGCTACACCTTC.

CDR3 protein: CASSVGQGASETQYF. Here the CDR3 DNA reads TGTGCCAGCAGCGTTGGACAGGGGGCGTCAGAGACCCAGTACTTC. The chain employs TRBV9 and TRBJ2-5; 11 bases agree with TRBD1. The CDR3 is made up of 15 amino acids. Germline loops: CDR1 SGDLS, CDR2 YYNGEE. Unmatched junction bases numbered 4, after V lost 2 bases and J lost 4 bases.

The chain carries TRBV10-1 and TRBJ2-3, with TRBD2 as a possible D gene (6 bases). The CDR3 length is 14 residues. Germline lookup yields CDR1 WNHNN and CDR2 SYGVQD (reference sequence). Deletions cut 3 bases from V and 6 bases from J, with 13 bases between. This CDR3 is CASSDGGATDTQYF. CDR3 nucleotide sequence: TGCGCCAGCAGTGACGGCGGGGCAACGGATACGCAGTATTTT.

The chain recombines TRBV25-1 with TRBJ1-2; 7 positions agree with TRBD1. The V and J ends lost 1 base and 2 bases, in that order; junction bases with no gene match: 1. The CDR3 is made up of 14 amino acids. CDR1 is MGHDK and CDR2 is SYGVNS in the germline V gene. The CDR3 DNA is TGTGCCAGCAGTGAATTCAGGGGGAACTATGGCTACACCTTC. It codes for CASSEFRGNYGYTF.

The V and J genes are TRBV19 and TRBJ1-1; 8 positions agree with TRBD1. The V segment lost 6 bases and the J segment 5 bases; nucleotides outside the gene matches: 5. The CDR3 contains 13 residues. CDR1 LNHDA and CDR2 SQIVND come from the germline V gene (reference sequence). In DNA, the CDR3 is TGTGCCAGTAGCTTTGACAGGGGAACTGAAGCTTTCTTT. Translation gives CASSFDRGTEAFF.

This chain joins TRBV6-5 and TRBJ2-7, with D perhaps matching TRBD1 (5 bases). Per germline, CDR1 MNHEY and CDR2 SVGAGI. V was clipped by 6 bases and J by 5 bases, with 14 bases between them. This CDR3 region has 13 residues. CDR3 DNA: TGTGCCAGCAGCCTTTCCAGGGTGGACGAGCAGTACTTC. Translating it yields CASSLSRVDEQYF.

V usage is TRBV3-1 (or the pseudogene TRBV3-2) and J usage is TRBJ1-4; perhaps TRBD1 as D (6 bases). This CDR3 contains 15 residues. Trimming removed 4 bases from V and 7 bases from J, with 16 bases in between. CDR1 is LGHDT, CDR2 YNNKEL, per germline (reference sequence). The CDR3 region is CASSRRGGASEKLFF. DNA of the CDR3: TGTGCCAGCAGCCGTAGGGGGGGCGCGAGTGAAAAACTGTTTTTT.

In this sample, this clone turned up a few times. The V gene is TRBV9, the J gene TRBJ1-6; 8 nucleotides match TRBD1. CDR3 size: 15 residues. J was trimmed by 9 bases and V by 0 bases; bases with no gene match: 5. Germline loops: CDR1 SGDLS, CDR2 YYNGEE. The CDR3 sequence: CASSVAGQVGSPLHF. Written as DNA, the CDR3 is TGTGCCAGCAGCGTAGCGGGACAGGTCGGTTCACCCCTCCACTTT.

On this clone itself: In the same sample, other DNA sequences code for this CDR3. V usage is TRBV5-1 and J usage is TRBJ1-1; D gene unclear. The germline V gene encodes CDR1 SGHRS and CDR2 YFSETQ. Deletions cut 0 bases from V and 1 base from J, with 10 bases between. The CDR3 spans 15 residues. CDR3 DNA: TGCGCCAGCAGCTTGGGCACCGGGAGGAACACTGAAGCTTTCTTT. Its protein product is CASSLGTGRNTEAFF.

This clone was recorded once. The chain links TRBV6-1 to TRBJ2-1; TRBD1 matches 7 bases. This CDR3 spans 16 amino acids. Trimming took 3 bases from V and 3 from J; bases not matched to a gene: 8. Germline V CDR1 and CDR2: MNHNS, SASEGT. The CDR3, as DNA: TGTGCCAGCAGTGATCAGGACAGGTTAATCTACAATGAGCAGTTCTTC. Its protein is CASSDQDRLIYNEQFF.

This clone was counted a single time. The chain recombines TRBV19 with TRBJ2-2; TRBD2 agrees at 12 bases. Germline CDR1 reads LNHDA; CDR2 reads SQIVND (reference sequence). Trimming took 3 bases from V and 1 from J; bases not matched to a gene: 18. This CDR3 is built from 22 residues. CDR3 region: CASSIRAILAGGSRRNTGELFF. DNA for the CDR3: TGTGCCAGTAGTATCAGAGCCATTCTAGCGGGGGGGAGTCGAAGGAACACCGGGGAGCTGTTTTTT. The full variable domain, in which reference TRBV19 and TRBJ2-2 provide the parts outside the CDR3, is DGGITQSPKYLFRKEGQNVTLSCEQNLNHDAMYWYRQDPGQGLRLIYYSQIVNDFQKGDIAEGYSVSREKKESFPLTVTSAQKNPTAFYLCASSIRAILAGGSRRNTGELFFGEGSRLTVL.

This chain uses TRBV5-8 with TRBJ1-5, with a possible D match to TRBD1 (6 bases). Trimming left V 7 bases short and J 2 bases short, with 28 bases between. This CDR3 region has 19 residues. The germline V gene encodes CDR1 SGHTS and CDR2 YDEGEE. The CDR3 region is CASLSGGGHPIFGNQPQHF. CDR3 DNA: TGTGCCAGCCTCTCCGGGGGGGGGCACCCCATTTTCGGCAATCAGCCCCAGCATTTT.

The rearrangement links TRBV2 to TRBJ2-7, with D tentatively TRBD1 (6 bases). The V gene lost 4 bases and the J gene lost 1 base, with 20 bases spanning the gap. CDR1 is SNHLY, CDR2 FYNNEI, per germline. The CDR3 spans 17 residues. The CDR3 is CASSGRLVWDISYEQYF. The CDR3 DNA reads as TGTGCCAGCAGTGGAAGATTAGTCTGGGACATTTCCTACGAGCAGTACTTC.

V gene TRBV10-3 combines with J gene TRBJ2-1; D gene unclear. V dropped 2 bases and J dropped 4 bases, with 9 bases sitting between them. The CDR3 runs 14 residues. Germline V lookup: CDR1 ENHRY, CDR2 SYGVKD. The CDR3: CAISEGDIYNEQFF. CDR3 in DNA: TGTGCCATCAGTGAGGGTGACATTTACAATGAGCAGTTCTTC.

This CDR3 reads CASRGLAGTGELFF. The DNA of the CDR3 is TGTGCCAGTAGGGGACTAGCGGGCACCGGGGAGCTGTTTTTT. The chain combines TRBV19 with TRBJ2-2, with 12 bases aligning to TRBD2. Germline V lookup: CDR1 LNHDA, CDR2 SQIVND (reference sequence). The CDR3 loop spans 14 amino acids. J gave up 4 bases and V 6 bases, and 0 bases lay outside the gene matches.

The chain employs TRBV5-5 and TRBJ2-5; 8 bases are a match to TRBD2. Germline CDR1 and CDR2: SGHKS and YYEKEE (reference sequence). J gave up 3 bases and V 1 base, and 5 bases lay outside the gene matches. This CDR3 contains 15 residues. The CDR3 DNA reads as TGTGCCAGCAGCTTGCTAGCGGGTGGGGAAGAGACCCAGTACTTC. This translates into CASSLLAGGEETQYF.

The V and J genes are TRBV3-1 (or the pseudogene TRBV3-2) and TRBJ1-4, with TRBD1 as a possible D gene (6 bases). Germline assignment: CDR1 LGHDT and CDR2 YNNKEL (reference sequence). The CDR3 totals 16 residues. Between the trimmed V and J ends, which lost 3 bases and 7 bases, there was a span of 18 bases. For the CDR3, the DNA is TGTGCCAGCAGCCATCTCCGACAGGCCGCGTTTGAAAAACTGTTTTTT. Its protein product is CASSHLRQAAFEKLFF.

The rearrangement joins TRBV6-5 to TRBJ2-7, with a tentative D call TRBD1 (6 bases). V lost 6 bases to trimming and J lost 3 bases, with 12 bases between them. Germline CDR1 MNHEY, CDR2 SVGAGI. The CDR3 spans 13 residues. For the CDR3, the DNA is TGTGCCAGCAGAGGGGACATGCTCTACGAGCAGTACTTC. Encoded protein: CASRGDMLYEQYF.

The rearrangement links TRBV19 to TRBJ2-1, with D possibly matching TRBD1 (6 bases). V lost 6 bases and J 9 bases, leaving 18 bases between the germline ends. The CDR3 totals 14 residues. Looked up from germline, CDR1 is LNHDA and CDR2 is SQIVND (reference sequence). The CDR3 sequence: CASSALAGASEQFF. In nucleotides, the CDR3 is TGTGCCAGTAGCGCCCTCGCAGGGGCCAGTGAGCAGTTCTTC.

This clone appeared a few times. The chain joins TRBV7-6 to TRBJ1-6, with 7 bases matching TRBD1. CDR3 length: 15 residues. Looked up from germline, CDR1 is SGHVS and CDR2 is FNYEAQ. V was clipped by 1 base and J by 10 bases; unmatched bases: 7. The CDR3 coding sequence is TGTGCCAGCAGCTTAGGACAGGGTTTGGTCTCACCCCTCCACTTT. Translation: CASSLGQGLVSPLHF.

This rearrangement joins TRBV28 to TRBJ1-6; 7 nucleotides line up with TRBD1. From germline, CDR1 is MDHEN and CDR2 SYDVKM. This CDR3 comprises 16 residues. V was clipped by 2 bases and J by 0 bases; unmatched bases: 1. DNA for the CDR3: TGTGCCAGCAGTTTAGAGGGGGCCTCCTATAATTCACCCCTCCACTTT. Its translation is CASSLEGASYNSPLHF.

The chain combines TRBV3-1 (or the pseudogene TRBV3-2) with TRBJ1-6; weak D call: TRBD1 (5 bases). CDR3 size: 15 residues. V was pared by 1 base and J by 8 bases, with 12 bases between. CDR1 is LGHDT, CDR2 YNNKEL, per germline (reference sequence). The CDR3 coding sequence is TGTGCCAGCAGCCAAGGGGGACTATCTGATTCACCCCTCCACTTT. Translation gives CASSQGGLSDSPLHF.

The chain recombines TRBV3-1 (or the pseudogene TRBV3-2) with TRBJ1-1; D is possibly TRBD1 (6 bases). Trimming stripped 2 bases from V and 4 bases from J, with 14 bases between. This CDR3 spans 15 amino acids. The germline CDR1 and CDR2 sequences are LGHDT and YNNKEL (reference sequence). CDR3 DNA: TGTGCCAGCAGCCAAACTGACAGGATGAGCACTGAAGCTTTCTTT. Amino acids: CASSQTDRMSTEAFF.